This T cell receptor beta chain was sequenced during a study of CD8 T cells in ankylosing spondylitis (dated by TCRdb to about 2017). Regarding the complete study: T cell receptor beta repertoires were profiled in healthy donors and ankylosing spondylitis patients so that disease-linked TCR variants could be found. The whole study cohort included some 100 healthy donors and 25 or so ankylosing spondylitis patients. Peripheral blood samples were taken, and synovial fluid was additionally collected from ankylosing spondylitis patients.

Overall study outcomes, separate from this receptor: The disease-linked clones were reported to be significantly enriched in matched synovial fluid samples from ankylosing spondylitis patients. The disease-linked clones showed a CD8+ phenotype and occurred at relatively low frequencies in peripheral blood. Some motif variants had previously been reported in the synovial fluid and blood of reactive arthritis patients, which suggests shared mechanisms of disease initiation. A TCR beta motif of several highly homologous amino acid variants appeared characteristic of blood from ankylosing spondylitis patients.

Relative to germline, V is 4 bases shorter and J is 2 bases shorter, with 8 bases between their ends. The CDR3 numbers 13 residues from cysteine through phenylalanine. Only the CDR3 DNA is retained, 39 bases long and in frame from the first base. CDR1 and CDR2 (LNHDA, SQIVND) derive from the germline V gene (reference sequence). Sequencing was performed on an Illumina HiSeq 2500. TCR beta libraries were prepared by quantitative 5'-RACE with molecular barcodes. For the original study's pipeline: A new computational method, built on a probabilistic model of VDJ rearrangement, was used to identify disease-linked TCR variants. TCRdb took the public reads, trimmed them with fastp at Q25, ran MiXCR for clone calling and kept in-frame beta chains. One record per CDR3 amino acid sequence lists the most common genes and DNA. These V and J calls originate from TCRdb's pipeline instead of the authors' own analysis. The table for this sample lists around 230,000 distinct CDR3 sequences; 8% to 9% of them were counted only once. 4.8% of the sample is taken by the ten largest.

This clonotype appeared a few times. The antigen it recognizes is unknown. The input lacks base qualities; no much larger clone sits a single base away. The sequenced sample was blood, either unsorted or a sorted T cell fraction (not recorded which). The V and J segments used are TRBV19 and TRBJ2-5, with no confident D gene call. This sequence was found in a female donor with ankylosing spondylitis or in good health (not recorded which). The nucleotide sequence reads as follows: TGTGCCAGTAGTACCGCAGCACAAGAGACCCAGTACTTC. This translates into CASSTAAQETQYF. The full variable domain, with segments outside the CDR3 supplied by the reference TRBV19 and TRBJ2-5 proteins, appears as DGGITQSPKYLFRKEGQNVTLSCEQNLNHDAMYWYRQDPGQGLRLIYYSQIVNDFQKGDIAEGYSVSREKKESFPLTVTSAQKNPTAFYLCASSTAAQETQYFGPGTRLLVL.